This record covers a single TCR beta chain. This clone's antigen is unknown. Qualities for individual bases were not recorded, and no much larger clone is one base off. This entry belongs to a study of T cell changes during pregnancy in multiple sclerosis (dated by TCRdb to between 2019 and 2020). About the investigation overall: The study examined how the T cell repertoire changed over the course of pregnancy in women with multiple sclerosis.

The germline V gene provides CDR1 SGDLS and CDR2 YYNGEE. The CDR3 runs 14 residues from the cysteine to the phenylalanine. Only the CDR3 region is kept as DNA, spanning 42 bases read in frame from base 1. The V and J ends are trimmed by 1 base and 3 bases, leaving 10 bases between them. The library was made by the immunoSEQ multiplex PCR assay. Imported from immuneACCESS, the table was reduced by TCRdb to in-frame sequences with V and J called. These copies leave out some clones; in studies compared against another copy, an unresolved V gene accounts for under half, and the cause of the remainder is not known. The sample contains approximately 38,000 clones, around 94% of them found a single time. The ten largest account for approximately 1.8% of the sample.

The rearranged chain carries TRBV9 and TRBJ1-1, and the D gene may be TRBD1, 5 bases matching. The sequence derives from a female donor with multiple sclerosis, enrolled in a pregnancy study. The sequenced sample was peripheral blood, obtained in the third trimester of pregnancy. The CDR3 here reads CASSVQGAHTEAFF. In nucleotide form, the sequence is TGTGCCAGCAGCGTACAAGGGGCCCACACTGAAGCTTTCTTT.